This T cell receptor beta chain is from a study of blood T cell repertoires in COVID-19. Only in-frame clones appear in the TCRdb table, and some are missing; sequencing was by immunoSEQ multiplex PCR. The sample holds 100,000 to 150,000 clones, around four fifths seen once. Germline assignment: CDR1 SGHTA and CDR2 FQGNSA. Trimming took 3 bases from V and 5 from J; bases not matched to a gene: 10. The CDR3 consists of 15 residues. The source material was peripheral blood. This sequence joins TRBV7-2 and TRBJ2-7; 7 positions agree with TRBD1. This receptor was taken from a man aged 40-55 years with active or convalescent COVID-19. The CDR3 coding sequence is TGTGCCAGCAGCTTGAAAGGGGGCGATAGGAACGAGCAGTACTTC. Amino acid sequence: CASSLKGGDRNEQYF. The full variable domain, rest sourced from reference TRBV7-2 and TRBJ2-7, is GAGVSQSPSNKVTEKGKDVELRCDPISGHTALYWYRQSLGQGLEFLIYFQGNSAPDKSGLPSDRFSAERTGGSVSTLTIQRTQQEDSAVYLCASSLKGGDRNEQYFGPGTRLTVT.